This T cell receptor beta chain was sequenced during a study of T cells in Graves' hyperthyroidism and ophthalmopathy. Study-level results: Within blood appeared most thyroid clonotypes that had expanded above 0.001.

On the basis of clinical symptoms, serum thyroxine and TRAb, thyroid ultrasound and orbital computed tomography, diagnoses were made. Amplification targeted TCR beta CDR3 regions from RNA transcripts. The HTBI set primed first-round TCR CDR3 RT-PCR. TCRdb independently ran MiXCR on the multiplex PCR reads; one entry per CDR3 protein. Among around 450,000 distinct CDR3 sequences listed, roughly 15% were seen once. In regard to this clonotype: The antigen is unknown.

Germline-derived CDR1 and CDR2 are LNHDA and SQIVND (reference sequence). This CDR3 contains 17 residues. The ends lost 0 bases at V and 6 bases at J; junction bases unmatched: 11. V and J are TRBV19 and TRBJ2-1; 7 bases align to TRBD1. This sequence was found in a young woman with Graves' hyperthyroidism. Material: blood. CDR3 sequence: CASSIDQFPRGRNEQFF. Written as DNA, the CDR3 is TGTGCCAGTAGTATAGATCAATTCCCAAGGGGGCGCAATGAGCAGTTCTTC. Full variable domain (missing parts from reference TRBV19 and TRBJ2-1): DGGITQSPKYLFRKEGQNVTLSCEQNLNHDAMYWYRQDPGQGLRLIYYSQIVNDFQKGDIAEGYSVSREKKESFPLTVTSAQKNPTAFYLCASSIDQFPRGRNEQFFGPGTRLTVL.